These 22 T cell receptor beta chains came from one sample sequenced in a study of cytomegalovirus exposure and HLA in healthy donors. Primers included in the PCR were 60 Vbeta and 13 Jbeta primers. The repertoire was sequenced with immunoSEQ multiplex PCR; TCRdb's copy has only in-frame clones and lacks some. The table has almost 200,000 clones, around 79% seen once. The specimen was PBMCs. The receptors here all came from a male donor in good health and CMV-seropositive.

This clone was observed once. Here the CDR3 reads CASSLGPVDSTEAFF. Written as DNA, the CDR3 is TGTGCCAGCAGCTTAGGCCCTGTGGACTCCACTGAAGCTTTCTTT. The chain links TRBV11-2 to TRBJ1-1; D is undetermined. The ends were cut back, 1 base at V and 4 bases at J, with 13 bases in the middle. From germline, CDR1 is SGHAT and CDR2 FQNNGV. CDR3 size: 15 residues.

The chain joins TRBV5-1 to TRBJ1-1, with D perhaps matching TRBD1 (5 bases). This CDR3 region has 15 residues. From germline, CDR1 is SGHRS and CDR2 YFSETQ. Trimming cost V 4 bases and J 1 base, with 14 bases left between them. The DNA for the CDR3 is TGCGCCAGCAGCGCATTAACGACAGAGAACACTGAAGCTTTCTTT. This gives the protein CASSALTTENTEAFF. Looking up the rest from reference TRBV5-1 and TRBJ1-1 gives the full variable domain: KAGVTQTPRYLIKTRGQQVTLSCSPISGHRSVSWYQQTPGQGLQFLFEYFSETQRNKGNFPGRFSGRQFSNSRSEMNVSTLELGDSALYLCASSALTTENTEAFFGQGTRLTVV.

This chain uses TRBV19 with TRBJ1-2; D possibly corresponds to TRBD1 (5 bases). The germline V gene has CDR1 LNHDA and CDR2 SQIVND (reference sequence). The CDR3 covers 12 residues. V lost 5 bases and J 7 bases, leaving 11 bases between the germline ends. CDR3 protein: CASSPGPLGYTF. CDR3 nucleotide sequence: TGTGCCAGTAGTCCAGGGCCGCTTGGCTACACCTTC. The whole variable domain, remainder taken from reference TRBV19 and TRBJ1-2, is DGGITQSPKYLFRKEGQNVTLSCEQNLNHDAMYWYRQDPGQGLRLIYYSQIVNDFQKGDIAEGYSVSREKKESFPLTVTSAQKNPTAFYLCASSPGPLGYTFGSGTRLTVV.

The table lists this clone with a few counts. V is TRBV19 and J is TRBJ2-3; possibly TRBD2 for D (5 bases). V lost 9 bases and J lost 6, with 16 bases in between. Germline CDR1 reads LNHDA; CDR2 reads SQIVND (reference sequence). There are 13 residues in the CDR3. The CDR3 spells CASRVAGSDTQYF. For the CDR3, the DNA is TGTGCCAGCCGGGTGGCGGGTTCGGATACGCAGTATTTT.

The chain combines TRBV9 with TRBJ1-1, with D uncertain. The CDR3 length is 13 residues. V dropped 4 bases and J dropped 2 bases, with 9 bases sitting between them. Germline CDR1 reads SGDLS; CDR2 reads YYNGEE. This chain's CDR3 is CASSPRGNTEAFF. The CDR3 bases are TGTGCCAGCAGCCCCCGCGGAAACACTGAAGCTTTCTTT.

As regards this clone: A junction end diverges from the germline sequence, so it may reflect a read error. The J gene is TRBJ1-1, the V gene TRBV10-2; D not certain. The CDR3 has 12 amino acids. In germline, CDR1 is WSHSY, CDR2 SAAADI. The CDR3 protein is CASSETYGEGFF. The DNA of the CDR3 is TGCGCCAGCAGTGAGACGTACGGAGAAGGTTTCTTT.

This clone occurred a few times. This sequence joins TRBV6-6 and TRBJ2-2, with a possible D match to TRBD2 (7 bases). This CDR3 spans 15 amino acids. Trimming removed 6 bases from V and 6 bases from J, with 17 bases in between. From germline, CDR1 is MNHNY and CDR2 SVGAGI (reference sequence). The CDR3 coding sequence is TGTGCCAGCAGCTCCTCAGGGGCGGGGGCCGGGGAGCTGTTTTTT. Amino acids: CASSSSGAGAGELFF.

The rearrangement uses TRBV21-1 and TRBJ2-2; TRBD1, the table's D call, lacks a check against the DNA. TRBV21-1 is marked as a pseudogene. The CDR3 runs 14 residues. CDR3 sequence reads: CASRTGTGAGELFF. The CDR3 coding sequence is TGTGCCAGCAGGACCGGGACAGGGGCTGGGGAGCTGTTTTTT.

The rearrangement uses TRBV5-1 and TRBJ1-3, with D perhaps matching TRBD1 (6 bases). V gave up 4 bases and J gave up 0 bases, with 8 bases separating them. The CDR3 sequence is 14 residues long. The germline V gene has CDR1 SGHRS and CDR2 YFSETQ. The CDR3, as DNA: TGCGCCAGCAGCCGGACAGTCTCTGGAAACACCATATATTTT. Translating gives CASSRTVSGNTIYF.

This rearrangement joins TRBV10-3 to TRBJ2-7; maybe TRBD1 (6 bases). Germline assignment: CDR1 ENHRY and CDR2 SYGVKD. V lost 2 bases and J 5 bases, leaving 16 bases between the germline ends. The CDR3 contains 15 residues. CDR3: CAISEASGVAHEQYF. CDR3 nucleotides: TGTGCCATCAGTGAGGCATCAGGGGTTGCCCACGAGCAGTACTTC.

The chain uses TRBV11-3 and TRBJ1-5; TRBD1 is a possible D gene (6 bases). V was pared by 0 bases and J by 0 bases, with 18 bases between. The CDR3 is 19 amino acids. Germline lookup yields CDR1 SGHNT and CDR2 YENEEA. CDR3 in DNA: TGTGCCAGCAGCTTAGATCTGTCCAGGGGAATTGATAGCAATCAGCCCCAGCATTTT. Its protein product is CASSLDLSRGIDSNQPQHF.

The chain carries TRBV10-3 and TRBJ1-2; D perhaps matches TRBD1 (5 bases). Deletions cut 4 bases from V and 3 bases from J, with 18 bases between. The germline V gene has CDR1 ENHRY and CDR2 SYGVKD. CDR3 length: 16 residues. The CDR3 nucleotides are TGTGCCATCAGTGTTGGAGGGGCCCTGGGGGACTATGGCTACACCTTC. It translates to CAISVGGALGDYGYTF.

V is TRBV6-6 and J is TRBJ1-5; possible D gene TRBD1, 5 bases. Trimming removed 0 bases at V and 4 bases at J, with 10 bases between. CDR3 length equals 15 residues. Germline values: CDR1 MNHNY, CDR2 SVGAGI (reference sequence). The CDR3 DNA sequence: TGTGCCAGCAGTTACTCGGGGGGAGGGAATCAGCCCCAGCATTTT. Residues: CASSYSGGGNQPQHF.

This chain links TRBV5-1 with TRBJ1-3; 9 bases agree with TRBD1. The CDR3 loop spans 17 amino acids. V gave up 2 bases and J gave up 0 bases; unmatched junction bases: 6. Per the germline V gene, CDR1 is SGHRS and CDR2 is YFSETQ. The CDR3 region is CASSFLGTGSSGNTIYF. CDR3 nucleotides: TGCGCCAGCAGCTTTCTCGGGACAGGGAGCTCTGGAAACACCATATATTTT.

This chain joins TRBV7-9 and TRBJ2-3; D unclear. This CDR3 has 15 residues. Per the germline V gene, CDR1 is SEHNR and CDR2 is FQNEAQ (reference sequence). Trimming cost V 7 bases and J 0 bases, with 14 bases left between them. CDR3 sequence reads: CASTVDWLSTDTQYF. Here the CDR3 DNA reads TGTGCCAGCACCGTCGACTGGCTAAGCACAGATACGCAGTATTTT.

This sequence joins TRBV6-6 and TRBJ2-1; 8 positions agree with TRBD2. Germline values: CDR1 MNHNY, CDR2 SVGAGI (reference sequence). V lost 7 bases, J lost 12 bases, and 14 bases stayed unmatched. This CDR3 contains 14 residues. The CDR3 here is CASTAGGRLGGQFF. DNA of the CDR3: TGTGCCAGCACTGCGGGAGGCCGGCTAGGGGGGCAGTTCTTC.

The gene calls are TRBV7-8 and TRBJ2-1; D may be TRBD2 (6 bases). This CDR3 spans 17 amino acids. Germline CDR1 reads SGHVS; CDR2 reads FQNEAQ. Trimming took 1 base from V and 4 from J, leaving 17 bases between them. DNA for the CDR3: TGTGCCAGCAGCTTAGGGTTGGCGGGGACCAATTACAATGAGCAGTTCTTC. Translation: CASSLGLAGTNYNEQFF. Variable domain in full (rest from reference TRBV7-8 and TRBJ2-1): GAGVSQSPRYKVAKRGQDVALRCDPISGHVSLFWYQQALGQGPEFLTYFQNEAQLDKSGLPSDRFFAERPEGSVSTLKIQRTQQEDSAVYLCASSLGLAGTNYNEQFFGPGTRLTVL.

A few counts support this clone. The chain couples TRBV19 to TRBJ1-4, with no clear D. The CDR3 has 13 residues. V was trimmed by 7 bases and J by 2 bases, leaving 8 bases between them. Germline V gene lookup returns CDR1 LNHDA and CDR2 SQIVND (reference sequence). CDR3 in amino acids: CASKATTNEKLFF. DNA for the CDR3: TGTGCCAGTAAAGCAACTACTAATGAAAAACTGTTTTTT. The full variable domain, in which reference TRBV19 and TRBJ1-4 provide the parts outside the CDR3, is DGGITQSPKYLFRKEGQNVTLSCEQNLNHDAMYWYRQDPGQGLRLIYYSQIVNDFQKGDIAEGYSVSREKKESFPLTVTSAQKNPTAFYLCASKATTNEKLFFGSGTQLSVL.

The chain employs TRBV7-3 and TRBJ2-5, with TRBD1 matching over 8 bases. This CDR3 is 16 amino acids long. V shed 2 bases and J 5 bases; nucleotides not matched to a gene: 10. Germline lookup yields CDR1 SGHTA and CDR2 FQGTGA. The CDR3 region is CASSLQTRGRSETQYF. As DNA, the CDR3 is TGTGCCAGCAGCTTACAAACCAGGGGGCGCTCTGAGACCCAGTACTTC.

The chain recombines TRBV5-1 with TRBJ2-7, with D uncertain. Per germline, CDR1 SGHRS and CDR2 YFSETQ. The CDR3 has 15 residues. The V end lost 6 bases, the J end lost 3 bases, and 19 bases lay between the germline ends. CDR3 residues: CASTPEPRMNYEQYF. CDR3 DNA: TGCGCCAGCACCCCGGAACCGAGGATGAACTACGAGCAGTACTTC.

The chain employs TRBV9 and TRBJ2-1, with TRBD2 identical over 7 bases. Germline trimming cut 0 bases from V and 7 bases from J; bases unmatched to any gene: 7. This CDR3 contains 15 residues. CDR1 and CDR2 from the germline V gene are SGDLS and YYNGEE. The CDR3 sequence is CASSVDGTTGNEQFF. The CDR3 DNA follows: TGTGCCAGCAGCGTAGACGGGACTACCGGGAATGAGCAGTTCTTC.

This chain joins TRBV10-1 and TRBJ2-7; D may be TRBD2 (6 bases). V shed 3 bases and J shed 3 bases, with 12 bases lying between them. Germline V lookup: CDR1 WNHNN, CDR2 SYGVQD (reference sequence). CDR3 length: 14 residues. DNA for the CDR3: TGCGCCAGCAGTGATGGAGGGGAGGTCTACGAGCAGTACTTC. It yields the protein CASSDGGEVYEQYF.